This record covers a single TCR beta chain. Its antigen remains unknown. The study reverse transcribed the entire isolated RNA, so it sequenced expressed TCRB transcripts. Clones were read by immunoSEQ multiplex PCR, and TCRdb kept only the in-frame ones, dropping some. The data show under 45,000 clones, roughly 50% seen once. This sample was taken from a study of beta chain features in type 1 diabetes. Study-level points and caveats: A closer apparent resemblance between naive, central memory and Treg TCRB repertoires was seen in patients than in healthy donors. Diminished insertions and augmented deletions at VDJ junctions characterized type 1 diabetes patients. In all four CD4+ subsets, TCRB CDR3 length was significantly, moderately reduced in type 1 diabetes.

It was one heparinised blood draw, averaging around 100 mL, that each donor gave. CDR1 and CDR2 from the germline V gene are KGHSH and LQKENI. V was pared by 2 bases and J by 6 bases, with 2 bases of the junction left unmatched. This CDR3 spans 14 amino acids. The rearrangement uses TRBV18 and TRBJ2-1; 9 bases line up with TRBD1. Sequenced material: stem cell memory CD4+ T cells from blood. The clonotype comes from a woman in her thirties in good health. The chain's CDR3 is CASSPVTGGNEQFF. The CDR3 DNA reads TGTGCCAGCTCACCAGTGACAGGGGGCAATGAGCAGTTCTTC.